This T cell receptor beta chain was obtained from a study of response to subunit inactivated influenza vaccine. MiXCR, applied by TCRdb to the RT-PCR reads, yields one record per CDR3 protein. The data show roughly 790,000 distinct CDR3 sequences, 21% seen once. This clonotype was detected a few times. Its antigen remains unknown. The CDR3 contains 16 residues. Germline loops: CDR1 MNHEY, CDR2 SVGEGT. V dropped 2 bases and J dropped 0 bases, with 11 bases sitting between them. Study findings and constraints: New T cells are recruited in small numbers by each seasonal influenza vaccination, according to the authors' suggestion.

This clonotype was sampled from a man in his fifties or sixties who received an inactivated influenza vaccine. This chain uses TRBV6-2 or TRBV6-3 with TRBJ2-1; no clear D gene. This sample comprised PBMCs from blood, obtained around 5 days after vaccination. The chain's CDR3 is CASSYLGPSSYNEQFF. Written as DNA, the CDR3 is TGTGCCAGCAGTTACCTGGGCCCAAGCTCCTACAATGAGCAGTTCTTC.